This T cell receptor beta chain was retrieved from a study of T cell responses to AZD1222 COVID-19 vaccine (dated by TCRdb to the early 2020s). Background on the whole study: Because spike-specific TCR depth and breadth did not differ between the two schedules, AZD1222 recipients who got a second dose at roughly 4 weeks were pooled with those who got a second dose at roughly 12 weeks. A total of over 230 trial participants underwent TCR sequencing, of whom 207 received two doses of AZD1222 and about 25 received two doses of the MenACWY control vaccine. Trial participants were enrolled by age into 18-55, 56-69 and 70-plus year subgroups, with roughly 160, 29 and 62 TCR-sequenced participants respectively. What the work shows at the level of the full study, not this receptor alone: Spike-specific TCR breadth and depth rose significantly after two AZD1222 doses compared with day 0 and with MenACWY recipients. Participants were mostly white British, with more females than males. The authors suggested clonal diversity may have been underestimated. Reportedly, close to half of the unique spike-specific TCRs recognized epitopes lying outside the regions that are mutated in the B.1.351 and B.1.1.7 variants. No day 14 peak-response samples were available, so repertoires were characterized only after the peak T cell response. Conclusions about previously exposed vaccinees are limited because only six or seven AZD1222 recipients were SARS-CoV-2 seropositive at baseline. In the small 56-69-year group, the increase in depth fell short of significance, most likely because of low power. Vaccine-associated CD4 TCRs spanned the whole spike protein, with dominant responses in regions 160-218 and 743-854.

The CDR3 regions of human TCRbeta chains were subjected to immunosequencing. As for the authors' bioinformatics: Repertoire TCRs were matched against a reference library of SARS-CoV-2-specific TCRs generated with the MIRA antigen-specificity platform. Breadth was defined as the fraction of unique TCRs that were SARS-CoV-2-associated. Depth was defined as the fraction of total T cells that were SARS-CoV-2-associated. Using the MIRA data, every spike-specific TCR was mapped to the spike region that the TCR reacted to and assigned to either a CD4 or a CD8 class. Log10-transformed breadth and depth values were compared by one-way ANOVA with Sidak's multiple comparisons tests. TCRdb's version of the immuneACCESS table is confined to in-frame rearrangements and falls short of the full clone set. An unresolved V gene accounts for under half of the shortfall where checked; the remainder is of unknown origin. From that table come the V and J calls and clone size; the DNA was used to work out D and trimming. This sample has 100,000 or so clones in its table, and 88% of those were observed once. The leading ten clones occupy around 9.1% of the sample.

Sample time point, as interpreted from the label and publication: baseline before first vaccination. The vaccinee samples were drawn from two UK trials, COV001 and COV002, one of which was a single-blind randomized controlled phase 2/3 trial testing AZD1222 (ChAdOx1 nCoV-19) in healthy adults. Trial participant PBMC samples were collected at day 0 and day 28 after the second dose for TCRbeta chain sequencing. Reading the germline V gene (reference sequence) gives CDR1 LNHDA and CDR2 SQIVND. From cysteine to phenylalanine, the CDR3 is 17 amino acids long. This entry keeps only the CDR3 DNA: 51 bases, framed from base 1. Between the V and J ends, shortened by 5 bases and 1 base respectively, the junction contains 20 bases. Comments on this clone: Its cognate antigen has yet to be identified. There are no base qualities to consult, and no much larger clone falls within one base.

This material consisted of peripheral blood, taken on day 0 of AZD1222 vaccination. This chain is built from TRBV19 and TRBJ2-5; D gene: possibly TRBD1, on 6 matching bases. The TCR comes from an adult in good health. The DNA sequence is TGTGCCAGTAGTGAAGAATTCAGGGGAAAGGGCCAAGAGACCCAGTACTTC. Its translation is CASSEEFRGKGQETQYF.